These 24 T cell receptor beta chains share one sample of origin, sequenced in a study of regulatory T cells in long-lasting Graves disease. Arm-PCR with iRepertoire HTBI primers amplified the CDR3 regions for these TCR beta libraries. TCRdb fed the multiplex PCR reads into MiXCR, producing one record per CDR3 protein. In the table there are approximately 400,000 distinct CDR3 sequences, about 15% of which are singletons. Time point defined: newly diagnosed GD, antithyroid drugs for less than 3 months. The TCR library was prepared using RNA isolated from PBMCs. The same specimen was also included in a second study, on T cells in Graves' hyperthyroidism and ophthalmopathy.

Specimen: peripheral blood mononuclear cells (PBMCs), collected at new diagnosis, from a patient treated with antithyroid drugs. The receptors originated from a woman aged 30 to 39 with Graves disease.

The chain joins TRBV19 to TRBJ1-2; a weak D match, TRBD1 (5 bases). Trimming took off 3 bases at V and 0 bases at J, with 17 bases between the two ends. The CDR3 is 17 amino acids. Germline loops: CDR1 LNHDA, CDR2 SQIVND (reference sequence). Written as DNA, the CDR3 is TGTGCCAGTAGTATCCTCCCGGGGCGATCCTCTAACTATGGCTACACCTTC. This gives the protein CASSILPGRSSNYGYTF.

The rearrangement links TRBV27 to TRBJ1-5; D remains ambiguous. CDR3 length equals 13 residues. With 5 bases removed from V and 0 bases from J, the gap between germline ends came to 5 bases. Germline assignment: CDR1 MNHEY and CDR2 SMNVEV (reference sequence). DNA of the CDR3: TGTGCCAGCAGTCCTCGTAGCAATCAGCCCCAGCATTTT. Encoded protein: CASSPRSNQPQHF.

This clonotype was counted only a few times. The V and J genes are TRBV4-2 and TRBJ2-3; no reliable D call. Deletions cut 0 bases from V and 0 bases from J, with 7 bases between. Germline assignment: CDR1 LGHNA and CDR2 YNFKEQ. CDR3 length: 15 amino acids. The CDR3 DNA reads as TGTGCCAGCAGCCAAGATCGAGTTAGCACAGATACGCAGTATTTT. As protein: CASSQDRVSTDTQYF.

The chain uses TRBV6-2 or TRBV6-3 and TRBJ2-1, with D tentatively TRBD2 (5 bases). The V and J ends lost 5 bases and 5 bases respectively, with 10 bases between them. Germline V gene data show CDR1 as MNHEY and CDR2 as SVGEGT. CDR3 length: 13 amino acids. CDR3 in DNA: TGTGCCAGCAGTGCGGGTTTGGACAATGAGCAGTTCTTC. Protein: CASSAGLDNEQFF.

This clonotype was picked up many times. The chain recombines TRBV12-3 or TRBV12-4 with TRBJ2-2; perhaps TRBD2 as D (6 bases). V gave up 6 bases and J gave up 0 bases, with 11 bases separating them. The CDR3 runs to 15 residues. This CDR3 reads CASRAGRTNTGELFF. For the CDR3, the DNA is TGTGCCAGCAGGGCGGGACGGACGAACACCGGGGAGCTGTTTTTT.

The rearrangement joins TRBV28 to TRBJ2-3; 8 nucleotides align to TRBD2. The germline V gene has CDR1 MDHEN and CDR2 SYDVKM. V lost 7 bases and J lost 3; bases outside the gene matches: 3. CDR3 length: 13 amino acids. CDR3 sequence (DNA): TGTGCCAGCACTCGGGGGGGAACAGATACGCAGTATTTT. Its protein is CASTRGGTDTQYF. Using reference TRBV28 and TRBJ2-3 for the parts outside the CDR3, the full variable domain is DVKVTQSSRYLVKRTGEKVFLECVQDMDHENMFWYRQDPGLGLRLIYFSYDVKMKEKGDIPEGYSVSREKKERFSLILESASTNQTSMYLCASTRGGTDTQYFGPGTRLTVL.

Many counts were recorded for this clonotype. The chain combines TRBV2 with TRBJ2-1; D remains ambiguous. Germline CDR1 is SNHLY and CDR2 is FYNNEI. The germline V and J ends were trimmed by 2 bases and 4 bases, with 6 bases remaining between them. The CDR3 length is 13 residues. CDR3 DNA: TGTGCCAGCAGTGAAACGGAGTACAATGAGCAGTTCTTC. It codes for CASSETEYNEQFF.

At least ten counts were recorded for this clonotype. V is TRBV7-9 and J is TRBJ2-7, with TRBD2 matching over 11 bases. This CDR3 has 15 residues. Trimming cost V 5 bases and J 0 bases; bases outside gene matches: 3. CDR1 and CDR2 (germline): SEHNR, FQNEAQ (reference sequence). CDR3 sequence (DNA): TGTGCCAGCAGCCCTAGCGGGGGGAGCTCCTACGAGCAGTACTTC. Protein sequence: CASSPSGGSSYEQYF. The complete variable domain, with remaining parts taken from reference TRBV7-9 and TRBJ2-7, reads DTGVSQNPRHKITKRGQNVTFRCDPISEHNRLYWYRQTLGQGPEFLTYFQNEAQLEKSRLLSDRFSAERPKGSFSTLEIQRTEQGDSAMYLCASSPSGGSSYEQYFGPGTRLTVT.

This clonotype was seen at least ten times. The chain joins TRBV7-9 to TRBJ2-1; D ambiguous. CDR1 is SEHNR, CDR2 FQNEAQ, per germline (reference sequence). This CDR3 spans 13 amino acids. Trimming removed 1 base at V and 11 bases at J, with 12 bases between. CDR3 coding DNA: TGTGCCAGCAGCTTAGTGACTGGCGTCAAGCAGTTCTTC. Translated, it gives CASSLVTGVKQFF.

This clonotype was observed at least ten times. This chain connects TRBV27 to TRBJ2-7; 7 bases are shared with TRBD2. After removal of 10 bases from V and 2 bases from J, the junction contained 11 bases not matched to a gene. Germline-derived CDR1 and CDR2 are MNHEY and SMNVEV (reference sequence). The CDR3 runs to 14 residues. The CDR3 loop reads CAKLERGNPYEQYF. The CDR3 bases are TGTGCCAAACTCGAGCGGGGAAACCCCTACGAGCAGTACTTC.

This clonotype was seen only a few times. V usage is TRBV29-1 and J usage is TRBJ2-2, with D perhaps matching TRBD1 or TRBD2 (6 bases each). With 7 bases removed from V and 4 bases from J, the gap between germline ends came to 16 bases. Germline loops: CDR1 SQVTM, CDR2 ANQGSEA. CDR3 length: 14 amino acids. CDR3 coding DNA: TGCAGCGCGGGCAGGGGAGGAAGCACCGGGGAGCTGTTTTTT. It translates to CSAGRGGSTGELFF.

The V call is TRBV20-1, the J call TRBJ1-5; TRBD1 aligns across 9 bases. Trimming cost V 6 bases and J 5 bases; bases outside gene matches: 8. Germline V lookup: CDR1 DFQATT, CDR2 SNEGSKA (reference sequence). The CDR3 covers 14 residues. As DNA, the CDR3 is TGCAGTGCCCCGACAGGGGGAAAAGATCAGCCCCAGCATTTT. Residues: CSAPTGGKDQPQHF.

This clonotype was counted only a few times. The chain recombines TRBV29-1 with TRBJ2-1; D is possibly TRBD2 (6 bases). Trimming shortened V by 4 bases and J by 5 bases, and 9 bases separated the two germline ends. CDR3 length equals 12 residues. CDR1 and CDR2 (germline): SQVTM, ANQGSEA. CDR3 in DNA: TGCAGCGTTGTAGGGACTCACAATGAGCAGTTCTTC. It codes for CSVVGTHNEQFF.

This clonotype was seen only a few times. A read error may account for a junction end that differs from germline. This chain joins TRBV12-3 or TRBV12-4 and TRBJ1-5; TRBD1 matches at 9 bases. This CDR3 region has 15 residues. CDR3 sequence: CASSLVTGGNRPQHF. CDR3 DNA sequence: TGTGCCAGCAGTTTAGTTACAGGGGGCAATCGGCCCCAGCATTTT.

This clonotype appeared many times. The rearrangement joins TRBV24-1 to TRBJ2-3; TRBD1 agrees at 10 bases. Germline CDR1 reads KGHDR; CDR2 reads SFDVKD. CDR3 size: 15 residues. V gave up 6 bases and J gave up 3 bases; unmatched junction bases: 5. CDR3 bases: TGTGCCACCAGTCAACCGGGACAGGGGACAGATACGCAGTATTTT. The encoded protein is CATSQPGQGTDTQYF.

This clonotype has a count of ten or more. This chain uses TRBV6-9 with TRBJ2-3; the D is unclear. This CDR3 is built from 11 residues. CDR1 and CDR2 (germline): MNHGY, SVAAGI. V lost 4 bases and J 5 bases, leaving 4 bases between the germline ends. CDR3 protein: CASSSKDTQYF. The CDR3 nucleotides are TGTGCCAGCAGTTCGAAAGATACGCAGTATTTT.

Only a few counts were recorded for this clonotype. The chain joins TRBV27 to TRBJ2-7, with unresolved D. The V end lost 4 bases, the J end lost 7 bases, and 17 bases lay between the germline ends. Germline V gives CDR1 MNHEY, CDR2 SMNVEV (reference sequence). This CDR3 is 14 amino acids long. The CDR3 DNA reads TGTGCCAGCAGTTCCTCTCCCGACGGACGGGAGCAGTACTTC. Translated: CASSSSPDGREQYF.

The J gene is TRBJ2-7, the V gene TRBV10-3; possibly TRBD2 for D (6 bases). V was shortened by 6 bases and J by 3 bases, with 9 bases between the two germline ends. In germline, CDR1 is ENHRY, CDR2 SYGVKD. CDR3 size: 12 residues. CDR3 nucleotides: TGTGCCATCAGCGGGAGATTCTACGAGCAGTACTTC. Amino acids: CAISGRFYEQYF.

This clonotype was counted ten times or more. V and J are TRBV5-1 and TRBJ2-2; D is tentatively TRBD1 or TRBD2 (5 bases each). This CDR3 contains 15 residues. Germline assignment: CDR1 SGHRS and CDR2 YFSETQ. The V gene lost 5 bases and the J gene lost 4 bases, with 15 bases spanning the gap. The CDR3 nucleotides read TGCGCCAGCAGGGCTCACGCGAGGGGCACCGGGGAGCTGTTTTTT. Translated, it gives CASRAHARGTGELFF. The whole variable domain, remainder taken from reference TRBV5-1 and TRBJ2-2, is KAGVTQTPRYLIKTRGQQVTLSCSPISGHRSVSWYQQTPGQGLQFLFEYFSETQRNKGNFPGRFSGRQFSNSRSEMNVSTLELGDSALYLCASRAHARGTGELFFGEGSRLTVL.

Ten or more counts support this clonotype. V gene TRBV11-2 combines with J gene TRBJ2-5; 7 nucleotides match TRBD1. The junction had 6 bases not matched to a gene; V was cut back by 3 bases and J by 2 bases. This CDR3 has 15 amino acids. Germline V gene lookup returns CDR1 SGHAT and CDR2 FQNNGV. The CDR3 sequence is CASSFLGTVQETQYF. CDR3 DNA sequence: TGTGCCAGCAGCTTCCTCGGGACAGTGCAAGAGACCCAGTACTTC.

The J gene is TRBJ2-4, the V gene TRBV20-1; TRBD1 or TRBD2 may be the D gene (6 bases each). CDR1 and CDR2 from the germline V gene are DFQATT and SNEGSKA (reference sequence). The V and J ends lost 6 bases and 4 bases respectively, with 16 bases between them. The CDR3 sequence is 14 residues long. CDR3 amino acids: CSAQRGPGKNIQYF. In nucleotides, the CDR3 is TGCAGTGCCCAACGGGGGCCTGGGAAAAACATTCAGTACTTC.

This clonotype was seen ten or more times. The chain uses TRBV28 and TRBJ1-1; D unclear. Trimming left V 7 bases short and J 5 bases short, with 14 bases between. The CDR3 is 13 residues long. The germline gives CDR1 MDHEN, CDR2 SYDVKM. CDR3 coding DNA: TGTGCCAGCAATCTACGGCCTTTGACTGAAGCTTTCTTT. This encodes CASNLRPLTEAFF.

This chain uses TRBV5-1 with TRBJ2-6; 10 bases match TRBD2. The CDR3 sequence is 18 residues long. V was pared by 0 bases and J by 2 bases, with 5 bases of the junction left unmatched. Germline assignment: CDR1 SGHRS and CDR2 YFSETQ. The CDR3 here is CASSLDVSGRTGANVLTF. In DNA form, the CDR3 reads TGCGCCAGCAGCTTGGATGTTAGCGGGAGGACTGGGGCCAACGTCCTGACTTTC.

This clonotype appeared many times. The chain employs TRBV18 and TRBJ2-3; the match to TRBD1 covers 7 bases. Per germline, CDR1 KGHSH and CDR2 LQKENI. This CDR3 is built from 14 residues. V lost 4 bases and J lost 2; bases outside the gene matches: 3. The CDR3 DNA reads TGTGCCAGCTCACAAGGACAGGCCACAGATACGCAGTATTTT. It encodes CASSQGQATDTQYF.